This TCR beta chain was sequenced in a study of blood T cell repertoires in COVID-19. About the research overall: Acute and convalescent COVID-19 samples came from the United States, Italy and Spain.

V was cut by 3 bases and J by 3 bases, with 5 bases left in between. The length of the CDR3 is 12 residues. Germline assignment: CDR1 LGHNT and CDR2 FRNRAP. The repertoire was sequenced with immunoSEQ multiplex PCR; TCRdb's copy has only in-frame clones and lacks some. Seen here are around 300,000 clones, over 70% observed once, and the top ten hold about 5%. Study members were between about 18 and 95 years old and lived in roughly 24 US regions. Resolution of symptoms, clearance, or two negative PCRs was present in recovered Cohort 3 donors. The sequence was collected from a man aged 30 to 45 who had recovered from COVID-19. Sample: PBMCs or T cells enriched from blood (not recorded which). This chain connects TRBV12-5 to TRBJ2-5; D remains ambiguous. The CDR3 nucleotides read TGTGCTAGTGGTTTAACAGAAGAGACCCAGTACTTC. Its protein is CASGLTEETQYF.